Presented here are 17 T cell receptor beta chains from one specimen sequenced in a study of blood T cells in healthy people across ages. Sample-barcoded 5' priming and a J-beta primer mix drove a second PCR of about 6 to 12 cycles. TCRdb analysed the 5' RACE reads with MiXCR anew, one entry per CDR3 protein. The repertoire holds some 700,000 distinct CDR3 sequences, with around 46% as singletons. The sample was blood. These receptors originate from a woman aged 55-75 years in good health.

The chain recombines TRBV27 with TRBJ2-3, with no clear D. The germline CDR1 and CDR2 sequences are MNHEY and SMNVEV (reference sequence). The CDR3 totals 15 residues. Deletions cut 5 bases from V and 7 bases from J, with 19 bases between. The CDR3 nucleotides are TGTGCCAGCAGTCCCCTTGGGGTTAACGCGTATACGCAGTATTTT. It yields the protein CASSPLGVNAYTQYF.

This rearrangement joins TRBV4-2 to TRBJ2-1; 8 positions match TRBD2. The trim removed 0 bases at V and 9 bases at J, leaving 4 bases unmatched. CDR1 and CDR2 from the germline V gene are LGHNA and YNFKEQ. The CDR3 has 14 amino acids. Written as DNA, the CDR3 is TGTGCCAGCAGCCAAGAGGCTAGCGGGTGTGAGCAGTTCTTC. Its translation: CASSQEASGCEQFF.

Written as DNA, the CDR3 is TGTGCCAGCAGCTTAAATCTGGATAGCGGGCCCACAGATACGCAGTATTTT. The encoded protein is CASSLNLDSGPTDTQYF. The chain joins TRBV7-8 to TRBJ2-3; TRBD2 agrees at 7 bases. Germline CDR1 and CDR2: SGHVS and FQNEAQ. The CDR3 is made up of 17 amino acids. J gave up 2 bases and V 2 bases, and 10 bases lay outside the gene matches. The variable domain in full, with the rest retrieved from reference TRBV7-8 and TRBJ2-3, is GAGVSQSPRYKVAKRGQDVALRCDPISGHVSLFWYQQALGQGPEFLTYFQNEAQLDKSGLPSDRFFAERPEGSVSTLKIQRTQQEDSAVYLCASSLNLDSGPTDTQYFGPGTRLTVL.

The chain couples TRBV6-2 or TRBV6-3 to TRBJ1-5; weak D call: TRBD1 (5 bases). Germline CDR1 MNHEY, CDR2 SVGEGT. Deletions cut 6 bases from V and 7 bases from J, with 22 bases between. This CDR3 has 16 amino acids. Here the CDR3 reads CASRPIPGGRGQPQHF. As DNA, the CDR3 is TGTGCCAGCAGACCCATCCCGGGGGGGAGGGGACAGCCCCAGCATTTT.

The chain recombines TRBV7-2 with TRBJ2-7; 7 bases line up with TRBD1. This CDR3 has 15 amino acids. The germline gives CDR1 SGHTA, CDR2 FQGNSA. V gave up 5 bases and J gave up 4 bases; unmatched junction bases: 11. This CDR3 reads CASSPGLGQTYEQYF. The CDR3, as DNA: TGTGCCAGCAGCCCGGGGCTGGGACAGACTTACGAGCAGTACTTC.

V gene TRBV29-1 combines with J gene TRBJ1-2; a possible D gene is TRBD1 (5 bases). In germline, CDR1 is SQVTM, CDR2 ANQGSEA. V was clipped by 7 bases and J by 6 bases, with 15 bases between them. The CDR3 loop spans 12 amino acids. The CDR3 DNA sequence: TGCAGCGCCCAGTCGACAGTCAATGGCTACACCTTC. Protein product: CSAQSTVNGYTF.

This clonotype was counted between two and nine times. This chain connects TRBV20-1 to TRBJ2-5; D gene unclear. The better agreement between TRBJ2-7 and the DNA end casts doubt on the J call. The CDR3 totals 12 residues. Germline V gene data show CDR1 as DFQATT and CDR2 as SNEGSKA (reference sequence). The CDR3 DNA reads as TGCAGTGCTAGAGAAAATCCCGACGAGCAGTACTTC. It specifies CSARENPDEQYF.

V and J are TRBV28 and TRBJ2-3; TRBD1 or TRBD2 may be the D gene (6 bases each). Looked up from germline, CDR1 is MDHEN and CDR2 is SYDVKM. V lost 3 bases and J lost 2, with 27 bases in between. This CDR3 spans 20 amino acids. CDR3 protein: CASSLAPGAAVLLITDTQYF. In DNA form, the CDR3 reads TGTGCCAGCAGTTTGGCCCCGGGGGCGGCCGTCCTTCTGATCACAGATACGCAGTATTTT. The variable domain in full, with the rest retrieved from reference TRBV28 and TRBJ2-3, is DVKVTQSSRYLVKRTGEKVFLECVQDMDHENMFWYRQDPGLGLRLIYFSYDVKMKEKGDIPEGYSVSREKKERFSLILESASTNQTSMYLCASSLAPGAAVLLITDTQYFGPGTRLTVL.

This clonotype appeared a few times. The chain couples TRBV5-6 to TRBJ2-1; 9 bases match TRBD2. Germline V gives CDR1 SGHDT, CDR2 YYEEEE. V dropped 3 bases and J dropped 9; count of bases not matched to a gene: 7. There are 14 residues in the CDR3. CDR3 sequence reads: CASSYASGMGEQFF. The CDR3 DNA follows: TGTGCCAGCAGCTATGCTAGCGGGATGGGTGAGCAGTTCTTC.

The chain is built from TRBV11-2 and TRBJ2-3; 11 bases are shared with TRBD2. This CDR3 contains 15 residues. The junction had 5 bases not matched to a gene; V was cut back by 5 bases and J by 4 bases. Germline V gives CDR1 SGHAT, CDR2 FQNNGV. The CDR3 here is CASSPSGGYADTQYF. DNA for the CDR3: TGTGCCAGCAGCCCTAGCGGGGGGTACGCAGATACGCAGTATTTT.

This sequence joins TRBV7-2 and TRBJ2-5; tentatively, D is TRBD2 (5 bases). V lost 0 bases to trimming and J lost 0 bases, with 8 bases between them. CDR3 length: 15 residues. Looked up from germline, CDR1 is SGHTA and CDR2 is FQGNSA. The CDR3 nucleotides read TGTGCCAGCAGCTTAGCTCGGGGATACCAAGAGACCCAGTACTTC. Translation: CASSLARGYQETQYF.

This clonotype appeared many times. V usage is TRBV20-1 and J usage is TRBJ2-3, with 7 nucleotides matching TRBD2. This CDR3 comprises 16 residues. CDR1 is DFQATT and CDR2 is SNEGSKA in the germline V gene (reference sequence). The ends lost 3 bases at V and 0 bases at J; junction bases unmatched: 9. As DNA, the CDR3 is TGCAGTGCTAGGAGGGCGAGCGGGATGAGCACAGATACGCAGTATTTT. Translating gives CSARRASGMSTDTQYF.

This clonotype was seen more than once but under ten times. This chain joins TRBV14 and TRBJ2-3, with 14 positions matching TRBD2. The trim removed 2 bases at V and 6 bases at J, leaving 7 bases unmatched. The CDR3 extends over 17 amino acids. CDR1 SGHDN and CDR2 FVKESK come from the germline V gene. CDR3 bases: TGTGCCAGCAGCCAAATGACTAGCGGGAGGGCTCGGGATACGCAGTATTTT. As protein: CASSQMTSGRARDTQYF. Full variable domain (missing parts from reference TRBV14 and TRBJ2-3): EAGVTQFPSHSVIEKGQTVTLRCDPISGHDNLYWYRRVMGKEIKFLLHFVKESKQDESGMPNNRFLAERTGGTYSTLKVQPAELEDSGVYFCASSQMTSGRARDTQYFGPGTRLTVL.

Remarks on this clonotype: At one of its ends the junction is not consistent with the germline gene, which may arise from a read error. CDR3 DNA: TGTACCAGCAGTGAACCCGGTCGGGAGGGTGCGTACGAGCAGTACTTC. It translates to CTSSEPGREGAYEQYF. The chain couples TRBV25-1 to TRBJ2-7, with TRBD2 matching 8 bases. CDR3 size: 16 residues. Germline V CDR1 and CDR2: MGHDK, SYGVNS.

As to this clonotype: With a much larger clone just one base away, this may be a read error. The chain is built from TRBV12-3 or TRBV12-4 and TRBJ2-5; no reliable D call. The J call may be wrong; the DNA end is better matched by TRBJ2-1. The CDR3 is made up of 14 amino acids. The CDR3 sequence: CASSYPGAQETQFF. CDR3 nucleotide sequence: TGTGCCAGCAGTTACCCAGGAGCCCAAGAGACCCAGTTCTTC.

This clonotype was counted a few times. The chain combines TRBV12-3 or TRBV12-4 with TRBJ1-3; D call uncertain. V was cut by 5 bases and J by 3 bases, with 8 bases left in between. The CDR3 consists of 13 residues. Written as DNA, the CDR3 is TGTGCCAGCAGTCTCTCTTTTGGAAACACCATATATTTT. It specifies CASSLSFGNTIYF.

With respect to this clonotype: Its ends do not fully match the called genes, so a read error is possible. The gene calls are TRBV28 and TRBJ2-1, with D tentatively TRBD1 (6 bases). This CDR3 contains 15 residues. Germline V gene sequence: CDR1 MDHEN, CDR2 SYDVKM. The CDR3 protein is CASRDEGDGYNGQFF. The CDR3 DNA is TGTGCCAGCAGGGACGAGGGGGACGGGTACAATGGGCAGTTCTTC. Supplemented by reference TRBV28 and TRBJ2-1, the full variable domain reads DVKVTQSSRYLVKRTGEKVFLECVQDMDHENMFWYRQDPGLGLRLIYFSYDVKMKEKGDIPEGYSVSREKKERFSLILESASTNQTSMYLCASRDEGDGYNGQFFGPGTRLTVL.